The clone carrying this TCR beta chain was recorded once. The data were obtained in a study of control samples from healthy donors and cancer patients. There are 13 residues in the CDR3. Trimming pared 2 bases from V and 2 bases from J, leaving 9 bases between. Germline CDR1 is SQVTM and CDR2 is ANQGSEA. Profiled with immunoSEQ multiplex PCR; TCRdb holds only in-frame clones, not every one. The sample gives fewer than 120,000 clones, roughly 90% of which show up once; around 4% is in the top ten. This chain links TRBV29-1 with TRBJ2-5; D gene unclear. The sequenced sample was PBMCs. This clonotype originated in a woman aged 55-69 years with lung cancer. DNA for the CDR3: TGCAGCGTTGAATCTCAAATTCAAGAGACCCAGTACTTC. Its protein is CSVESQIQETQYF. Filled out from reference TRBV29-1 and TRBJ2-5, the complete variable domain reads SAVISQKPSRDICQRGTSLTIQCQVDSQVTMMFWYRQQPGQSLTLIATANQGSEATYESGFVIDKFPISRPNLTFSTLTVSNMSPEDSSIYLCSVESQIQETQYFGPGTRLLVL.